A selection of T cell receptor beta chains follows, all from one sample in a study of blood T cell repertoires in COVID-19. Clones were read by immunoSEQ multiplex PCR, and TCRdb kept only the in-frame ones, dropping some. The sample has approximately 24,000 clones, 80% to 90% seen once. The sample comprised peripheral blood. The receptors come from a man between 65 and 85 years old with acute or convalescent COVID-19. CDR3s include the opening cysteine and the closing phenylalanine or tryptophan. Fields, in order: V gene, clone size, J gene, D gene, CDR3 DNA, CDR3 protein. The D gene is left open where the match is weak. Rows give clone size only sometimes, using once, few, many, or a class for an expanded clone.

V gene: TRBV28; clone size: NA; J gene: TRBJ2-7; D gene: TRBD1; CDR3 DNA: TGTGCCAGCAGTTTGCAATTGATACGAGATCCGGGACAGGGGAACGAGCAGTACTTC; CDR3 protein: CASSLQLIRDPGQGNEQYF
V gene: TRBV6-5; clone size: NA; J gene: TRBJ2-5; D gene: TRBD2; CDR3 DNA: TGTGCCAGCAGTAGAGCGGGAGAAGAGACCCAGTACTTC; CDR3 protein: CASSRAGEETQYF
V gene: TRBV2; clone size: NA; J gene: TRBJ2-7; D gene: NA; CDR3 DNA: TGTGCCAGACGGGACACAGAGCACTACGAGCAGTACTTC; CDR3 protein: CARRDTEHYEQYF
V gene: TRBV6-2/TRBV6-3; clone size: NA; J gene: TRBJ1-1; D gene: NA; CDR3 DNA: TGTGCCAGCAGTTACTGGGCAGCGAACACTGAAGCTTTCTTT; CDR3 protein: CASSYWAANTEAFF
V gene: TRBV28; clone size: NA; J gene: TRBJ2-2; D gene: TRBD1; CDR3 DNA: TGTGCCAGCAGTTTACTGGACAGGGTGTCCGGGGAGCTGTTTTTT; CDR3 protein: CASSLLDRVSGELFF
V gene: TRBV4-2; clone size: once; J gene: TRBJ1-6; D gene: NA; CDR3 DNA: TGTGCCAGCAGCCAGACCCAGGGAACTAATTCACCCCTCCACTTT; CDR3 protein: CASSQTQGTNSPLHF
V gene: TRBV27; clone size: NA; J gene: TRBJ1-2; D gene: TRBD1; CDR3 DNA: TGTGCCAGCAGTTTACTCAGGGGGGCCCCCTATGGCTACACCTTC; CDR3 protein: CASSLLRGAPYGYTF
V gene: TRBV6-5; clone size: NA; J gene: TRBJ1-5; D gene: NA; CDR3 DNA: TGTGCCAGCAGTTACCACCAGGGTGGCAATCAGCCCCAGCATTTT; CDR3 protein: CASSYHQGGNQPQHF
V gene: TRBV7-2; clone size: NA; J gene: TRBJ1-4; D gene: NA; CDR3 DNA: TGTGCCAGCAGCTTAGGTATCCAGGGGCTTAACGAAAAACTGTTTTTT; CDR3 protein: CASSLGIQGLNEKLFF
V gene: TRBV4-3; clone size: few; J gene: TRBJ1-5; D gene: NA; CDR3 DNA: TGCGCCAGCAGCCAAGATTGGGAGGGTTTGAAGAGGAATCAGCCCCAGCATTTT; CDR3 protein: CASSQDWEGLKRNQPQHF
V gene: TRBV24-1; clone size: once; J gene: TRBJ1-4; D gene: TRBD1; CDR3 DNA: TGTGCCACAGGCCAGGGGGCTAATGAAAAACTGTTTTTT; CDR3 protein: CATGQGANEKLFF
V gene: TRBV28; clone size: NA; J gene: TRBJ1-2; D gene: NA; CDR3 DNA: TGTGCCAGCAGTTTAATGGGGGGGGTAGGCTACACCTTC; CDR3 protein: CASSLMGGVGYTF
V gene: TRBV11-2; clone size: NA; J gene: TRBJ2-1; D gene: TRBD1; CDR3 DNA: TGTGCCAGCAGCTCGGACAGGGACAATGAGCAGTTCTTC; CDR3 protein: CASSSDRDNEQFF
V gene: TRBV4-2; clone size: NA; J gene: TRBJ2-1; D gene: TRBD2; CDR3 DNA: TGTGCCAGCAGCCAAGATCTGGCGGGAGGGGAAACGGATGAGCAGTTCTTC; CDR3 protein: CASSQDLAGGETDEQFF
V gene: TRBV9; clone size: once; J gene: TRBJ2-1; D gene: TRBD2; CDR3 DNA: TGTGCCAGCAGCGTAGATAGCGGGGTGTACAATGAGCAGTTCTTC; CDR3 protein: CASSVDSGVYNEQFF
V gene: TRBV19; clone size: once; J gene: TRBJ1-5; D gene: NA; CDR3 DNA: TGTGCCAGTAGCCAAGAGGGCCCCTCTCTCGGCAATCAGCCCCAGCATTTT; CDR3 protein: CASSQEGPSLGNQPQHF
V gene: TRBV7-9; clone size: NA; J gene: TRBJ2-7; D gene: NA; CDR3 DNA: TGTGCCAGCAGCTTACAGACCTACGAGCAGTACTTC; CDR3 protein: CASSLQTYEQYF
V gene: TRBV7-9; clone size: NA; J gene: TRBJ2-1; D gene: NA; CDR3 DNA: TGTGCCAGCAGCTTTGGGCCCGTGGGGCGGAAGTACAATGAACAGTTCTTC; CDR3 protein: CASSFGPVGRKYNEQFF
V gene: TRBV4-2; clone size: NA; J gene: TRBJ1-4; D gene: NA; CDR3 DNA: TGTGCCAGCAGCTCCGGAATGCGGGCGGTTGAAAAACTGTTTTTT; CDR3 protein: CASSSGMRAVEKLFF
V gene: TRBV7-3; clone size: NA; J gene: TRBJ2-2; D gene: NA; CDR3 DNA: TGTGCCAGCAGCTCACAGGCTGGCACCGGGGAGCTGTTTTTT; CDR3 protein: CASSSQAGTGELFF
V gene: TRBV7-2; clone size: NA; J gene: TRBJ2-3; D gene: NA; CDR3 DNA: TGTGCCAGCAGCCCGGTGGTGTCTAGCACAGATACGCAGTATTTT; CDR3 protein: CASSPVVSSTDTQYF
V gene: TRBV20-1; clone size: once; J gene: TRBJ2-7; D gene: TRBD2; CDR3 DNA: TGCAGTCTGGCGGGGGACTACGAGCAGTACTTC; CDR3 protein: CSLAGDYEQYF
V gene: TRBV7-2; clone size: NA; J gene: TRBJ1-1; D gene: NA; CDR3 DNA: TGTGCCAGCAGCCGGGAGGCTTACCTCATGAACACTGAAGCTTTCTTT; CDR3 protein: CASSREAYLMNTEAFF
V gene: TRBV14; clone size: NA; J gene: TRBJ1-3; D gene: NA; CDR3 DNA: TGTGCCAGCAGCCAACCAAGGGGGTCCGCTGGAAACACCATATATTTT; CDR3 protein: CASSQPRGSAGNTIYF
V gene: TRBV7-2; clone size: NA; J gene: TRBJ1-5; D gene: NA; CDR3 DNA: TGTGCCAGCAGCTTGGGAGGGGCGCCTGGTCAGCCCCAGCATTTT; CDR3 protein: CASSLGGAPGQPQHF
V gene: TRBV4-3; clone size: NA; J gene: TRBJ2-7; D gene: TRBD2; CDR3 DNA: TGCGCCAGCAGCCAGTTGTGGGGAGGGAACCACGAGCAGTACTTC; CDR3 protein: CASSQLWGGNHEQYF
V gene: TRBV2; clone size: NA; J gene: TRBJ2-2; D gene: TRBD2; CDR3 DNA: TGTGCCAGCAGGCGGACTAGCGGGCCCCTCCCTTTTGGTGCCGGGGAGCTGTTTTTT; CDR3 protein: CASRRTSGPLPFGAGELFF
V gene: TRBV5-4; clone size: NA; J gene: TRBJ2-7; D gene: TRBD2; CDR3 DNA: TGTGCCAGCAGCTTGGGGGGAGGGAGCGAGCAGTACTTC; CDR3 protein: CASSLGGGSEQYF